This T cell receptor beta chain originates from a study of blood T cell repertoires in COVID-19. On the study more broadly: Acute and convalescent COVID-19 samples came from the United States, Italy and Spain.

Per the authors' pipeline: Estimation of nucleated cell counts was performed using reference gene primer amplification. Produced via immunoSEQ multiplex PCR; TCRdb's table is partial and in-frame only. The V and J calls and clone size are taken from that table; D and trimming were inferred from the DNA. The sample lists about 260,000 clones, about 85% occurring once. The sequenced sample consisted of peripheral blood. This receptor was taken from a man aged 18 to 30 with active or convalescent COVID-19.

CDR3 sequence reads: CASKAGGIGGQFYEQYF. DNA of the CDR3: TGCGCCAGCAAGGCAGGGGGCATCGGTGGCCAATTTTACGAGCAGTACTTC. The rearrangement links TRBV10-2 to TRBJ2-7; 8 bases are a match to TRBD1. This CDR3 has 17 residues. CDR1 is WSHSY and CDR2 is SAAADI in the germline V gene. With 7 bases clipped from V and 4 bases from J, the junction kept 18 bases outside the gene matches.